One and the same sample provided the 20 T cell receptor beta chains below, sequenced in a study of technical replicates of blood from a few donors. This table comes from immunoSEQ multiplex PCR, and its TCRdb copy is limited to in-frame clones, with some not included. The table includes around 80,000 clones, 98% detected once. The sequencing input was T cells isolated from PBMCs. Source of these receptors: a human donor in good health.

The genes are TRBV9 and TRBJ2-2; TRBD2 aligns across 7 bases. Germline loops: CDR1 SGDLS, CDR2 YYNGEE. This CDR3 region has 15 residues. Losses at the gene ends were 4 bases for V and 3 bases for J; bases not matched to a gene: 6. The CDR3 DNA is TGTGCCAGCAGCTTCAGCGGGAAGGACACCGGGGAGCTGTTTTTT. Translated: CASSFSGKDTGELFF. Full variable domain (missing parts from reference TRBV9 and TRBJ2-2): DSGVTQTPKHLITATGQRVTLRCSPRSGDLSVYWYQQSLDQGLQFLIQYYNGEERAKGNILERFSAQQFPDLHSELNLSSLELGDSALYFCASSFSGKDTGELFFGEGSRLTVL.

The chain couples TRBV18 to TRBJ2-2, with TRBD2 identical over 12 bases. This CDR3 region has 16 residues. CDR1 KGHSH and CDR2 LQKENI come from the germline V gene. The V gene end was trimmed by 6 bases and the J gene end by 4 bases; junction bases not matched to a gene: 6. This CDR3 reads CASSRLAGDLTGELFF. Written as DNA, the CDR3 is TGTGCCAGCTCGCGACTAGCGGGAGACCTCACCGGGGAGCTGTTTTTT.

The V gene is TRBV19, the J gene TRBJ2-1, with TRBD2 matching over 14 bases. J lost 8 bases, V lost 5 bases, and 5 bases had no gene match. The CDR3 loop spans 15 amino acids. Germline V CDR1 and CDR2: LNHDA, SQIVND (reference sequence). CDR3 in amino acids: CASSPTSGRADEQFF. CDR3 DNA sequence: TGTGCCAGTAGTCCGACTAGCGGGAGGGCCGATGAGCAGTTCTTC.

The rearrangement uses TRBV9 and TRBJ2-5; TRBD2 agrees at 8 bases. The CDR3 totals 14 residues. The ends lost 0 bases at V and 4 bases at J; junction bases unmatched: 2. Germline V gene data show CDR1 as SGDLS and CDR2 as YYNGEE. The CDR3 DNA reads TGTGCCAGCAGCGTAGAGCGGGAGAGAGAGACCCAGTACTTC. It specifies CASSVERERETQYF.

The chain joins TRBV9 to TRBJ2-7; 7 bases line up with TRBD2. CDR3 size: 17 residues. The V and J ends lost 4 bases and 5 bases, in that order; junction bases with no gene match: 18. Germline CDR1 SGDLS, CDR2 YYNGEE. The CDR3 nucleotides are TGTGCCAGCAGCCCTAGTGGGGGTCGGGCGGGAGTCCACGAGCAGTACTTC. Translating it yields CASSPSGGRAGVHEQYF.

The CDR3 nucleotides read TGTGCCAGCAGTTTACTAGCGGGAGCCACCGGGGAGCTGTTTTTT. Amino acid sequence: CASSLLAGATGELFF. The rearrangement joins TRBV28 to TRBJ2-2; TRBD2 matches 10 bases. The germline V gene encodes CDR1 MDHEN and CDR2 SYDVKM. The CDR3 spans 15 residues. The V and J ends lost 2 bases and 4 bases, in that order; junction bases with no gene match: 1.

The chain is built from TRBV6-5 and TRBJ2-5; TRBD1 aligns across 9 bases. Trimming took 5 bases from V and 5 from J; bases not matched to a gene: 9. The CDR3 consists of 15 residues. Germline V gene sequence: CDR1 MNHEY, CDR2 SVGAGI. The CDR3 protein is CASSPWDRDGETQYF. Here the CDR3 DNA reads TGTGCCAGCAGTCCGTGGGACAGGGATGGGGAGACCCAGTACTTC.

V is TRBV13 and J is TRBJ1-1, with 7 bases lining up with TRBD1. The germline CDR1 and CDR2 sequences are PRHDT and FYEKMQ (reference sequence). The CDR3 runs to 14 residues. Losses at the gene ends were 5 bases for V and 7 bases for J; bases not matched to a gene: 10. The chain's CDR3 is CASSADRAIHEAFF. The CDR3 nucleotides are TGTGCCAGCAGCGCCGACAGGGCCATTCATGAAGCTTTCTTT.

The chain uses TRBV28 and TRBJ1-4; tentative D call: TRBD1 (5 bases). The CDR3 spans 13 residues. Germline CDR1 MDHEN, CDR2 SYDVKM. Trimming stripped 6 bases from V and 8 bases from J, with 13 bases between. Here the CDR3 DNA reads TGTGCCAGCAGCCCCGCGGGGGACGAAAAACTGTTTTTT. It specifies CASSPAGDEKLFF.

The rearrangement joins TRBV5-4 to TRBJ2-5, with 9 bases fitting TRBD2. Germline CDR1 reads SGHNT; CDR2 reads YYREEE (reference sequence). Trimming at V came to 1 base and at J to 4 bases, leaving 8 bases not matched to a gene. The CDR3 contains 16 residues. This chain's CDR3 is CASSLSLAGVRETQYF. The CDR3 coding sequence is TGTGCCAGCAGCTTGTCTTTAGCGGGAGTGCGAGAGACCCAGTACTTC.

CDR3 amino acids: CASSGQGSEQYF. The CDR3 DNA sequence: TGTGCCAGCAGTGGACAGGGTTCCGAGCAGTACTTC. The gene calls are TRBV2 and TRBJ2-7; 7 nucleotides agree with TRBD1. The V gene end was trimmed by 4 bases and the J gene end by 6 bases; junction bases not matched to a gene: 3. Germline CDR1 and CDR2: SNHLY and FYNNEI. The CDR3 contains 12 residues. The complete variable domain, with remaining parts taken from reference TRBV2 and TRBJ2-7, reads EPEVTQTPSHQVTQMGQEVILRCVPISNHLYFYWYRQILGQKVEFLVSFYNNEISEKSEIFDDQFSVERPDGSNFTLKIRSTKLEDSAMYFCASSGQGSEQYFGPGTRLTVT.

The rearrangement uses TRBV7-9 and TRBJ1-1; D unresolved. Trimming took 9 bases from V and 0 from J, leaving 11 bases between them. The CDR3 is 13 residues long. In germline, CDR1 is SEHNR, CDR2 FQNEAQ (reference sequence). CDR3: CASLLSVNTEAFF. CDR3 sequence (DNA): TGTGCCAGTCTCCTCAGCGTGAACACTGAAGCTTTCTTT.

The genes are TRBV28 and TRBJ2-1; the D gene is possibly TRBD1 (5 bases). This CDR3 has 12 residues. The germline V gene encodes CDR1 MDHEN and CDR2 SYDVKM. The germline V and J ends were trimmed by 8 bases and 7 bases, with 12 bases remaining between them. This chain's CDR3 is CASLGQTNEQFF. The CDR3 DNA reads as TGTGCCAGCCTGGGGCAGACTAATGAGCAGTTCTTC.

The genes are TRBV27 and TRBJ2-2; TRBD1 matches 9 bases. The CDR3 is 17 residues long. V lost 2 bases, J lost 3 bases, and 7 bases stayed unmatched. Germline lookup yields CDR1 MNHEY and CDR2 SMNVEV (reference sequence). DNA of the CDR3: TGTGCCAGCAGTTTAGTGTGGGACAGGGTATACACCGGGGAGCTGTTTTTT. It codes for CASSLVWDRVYTGELFF.

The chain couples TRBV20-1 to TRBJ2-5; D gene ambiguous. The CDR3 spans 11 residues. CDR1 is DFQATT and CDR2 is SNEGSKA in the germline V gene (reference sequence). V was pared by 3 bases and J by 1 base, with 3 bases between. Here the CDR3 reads CSASVQETQYF. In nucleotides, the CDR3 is TGCAGTGCTAGCGTCCAAGAGACCCAGTACTTC.

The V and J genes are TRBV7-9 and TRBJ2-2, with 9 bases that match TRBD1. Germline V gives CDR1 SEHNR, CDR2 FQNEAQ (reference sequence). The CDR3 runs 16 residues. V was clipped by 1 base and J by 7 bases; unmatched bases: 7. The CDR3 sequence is CASSLDPGQGSGELFF. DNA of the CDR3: TGTGCCAGCAGCTTAGACCCTGGACAGGGGAGCGGGGAGCTGTTTTTT.

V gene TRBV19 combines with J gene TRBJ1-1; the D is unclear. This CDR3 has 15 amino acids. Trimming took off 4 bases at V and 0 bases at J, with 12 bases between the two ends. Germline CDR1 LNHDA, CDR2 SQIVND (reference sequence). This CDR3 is CASSTPTFLNTEAFF. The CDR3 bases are TGTGCCAGTAGTACCCCGACATTCCTGAACACTGAAGCTTTCTTT.

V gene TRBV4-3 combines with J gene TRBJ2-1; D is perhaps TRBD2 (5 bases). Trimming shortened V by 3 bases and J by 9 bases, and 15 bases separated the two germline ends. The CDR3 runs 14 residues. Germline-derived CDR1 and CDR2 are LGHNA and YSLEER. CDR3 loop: CASSHLGSDAEQFF. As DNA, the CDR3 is TGCGCCAGCAGCCACCTCGGTAGCGACGCTGAGCAGTTCTTC.

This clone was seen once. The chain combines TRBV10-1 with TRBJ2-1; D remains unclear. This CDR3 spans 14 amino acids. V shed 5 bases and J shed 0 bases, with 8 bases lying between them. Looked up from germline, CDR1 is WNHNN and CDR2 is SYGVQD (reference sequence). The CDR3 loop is CASSTANSYNEQFF. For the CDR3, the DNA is TGCGCCAGCAGTACCGCGAACTCCTACAATGAGCAGTTCTTC.

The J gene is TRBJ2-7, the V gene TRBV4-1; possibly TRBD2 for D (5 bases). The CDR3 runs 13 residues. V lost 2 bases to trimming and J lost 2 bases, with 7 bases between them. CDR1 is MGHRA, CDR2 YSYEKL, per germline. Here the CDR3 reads CASSQPGTYEQYF. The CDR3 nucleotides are TGCGCCAGCAGCCAACCGGGGACCTACGAGCAGTACTTC.